These T cell receptor beta chains were read from a single sample in a study of T cell changes during pregnancy in multiple sclerosis. Assay: immunoSEQ multiplex PCR; the TCRdb copy retains only in-frame clones and omits some. The table has under 40,000 clones, around nine tenths seen once. The specimen was CD4+ T cells from peripheral blood mononuclear cells, collected before pregnancy. Receptor source: a female donor with multiple sclerosis, enrolled in a pregnancy study. Each CDR3 is given with its conserved first and last residue. Each record gives: V gene, J gene, D gene, clone size, CDR3 DNA, CDR3 protein. The D gene is left open where the match is weak. Some rows mark clone size as missing; the rest say once, few, many or name a class of expanded clone.

>TRBV7-9|TRBJ2-5|TRBD2|-
TGTGCCAGCAGCTCGGGGGGGGAGACCCAGTACTTC
CASSSGGETQYF
>TRBV10-1|TRBJ2-1|TRBD2|-
TGCGCCAGCAGTGATGTATTAGCGGGGGTCGGCTCCTACAATGAGCAGTTCTTC
CASSDVLAGVGSYNEQFF
>TRBV7-3|TRBJ2-1|TRBD1|-
TGTGCCAGTTCGCGACAGGGATTTTACAATGAGCAGTTCTTC
CASSRQGFYNEQFF
>TRBV5-4|TRBJ1-2|-|-
TGTGCCAGCAGTTCCGACTACTATGGCTACACCTTC
CASSSDYYGYTF
>TRBV9|TRBJ1-2|-|-
TGTGCCAGCAGCGTAGAACAGGGTGACGGCTACACCTTC
CASSVEQGDGYTF
>TRBV30|TRBJ1-4|TRBD1|-
TGTGCCTGGACCCCTTTAGGGGGCCAGTTTGAAAAACTGTTTTTT
CAWTPLGGQFEKLFF
>TRBV20-1|TRBJ1-1|-|-
TGCAGCGCTGCCGGTAACACTGAAGCTTTCTTT
CSAAGNTEAFF
>TRBV5-6|TRBJ1-1|-|once
TGTGCCAGCAGCTTTCAGGGGATAGCTGAAGCTTTCTTT
CASSFQGIAEAFF
>TRBV5-6|TRBJ1-2|-|-
TGTGCCAGCAGCTTACTCGGTCAAAGAACTAAACTAGGGTATGGCTACACCTTC
CASSLLGQRTKLGYGYTF
>TRBV29-1|TRBJ1-4|-|-
TGCAGCGTTGTGACAGCTTCTGCAACTAATGAAAAACTGTTTTTT
CSVVTASATNEKLFF
>TRBV5-5|TRBJ2-3|-|-
TGTGCCAGCAGCTTGATCGAGCGGGGCACAGATACGCAGTATTTT
CASSLIERGTDTQYF
>TRBV2|TRBJ1-6|TRBD1|-
TGTGCCAGCAGTGGACAGGGGGCTAATTCACCCCTCCACTTT
CASSGQGANSPLHF
>TRBV2|TRBJ2-3|-|-
TGTGCCAGCAGAACTAGCACAGATACGCAGTATTTT
CASRTSTDTQYF
>TRBV28|TRBJ1-1|TRBD1|-
TGTGCCAGCAGTTTATTTTTTGGGACAGGGAATTTAGGTGAAGCTTTCTTT
CASSLFFGTGNLGEAFF
>TRBV15|TRBJ2-7|-|-
TGTGCCACCAGCAGAGGAGGAGAGTACGGAAACTACGAGCAGTACTTC
CATSRGGEYGNYEQYF
>TRBV7-2|TRBJ1-1|-|-
TGTGCCAGCAGCTTAGCGACAGCCCTGAACACTGAAGCTTTCTTT
CASSLATALNTEAFF
>TRBV4-2|TRBJ1-1|-|-
TGTGCCAGCAGCCCAGCGAGTTGGGGGGGCGCTGAAGCTTTCTTT
CASSPASWGGAEAFF
>TRBV2|TRBJ1-2|TRBD1|-
TGTGCCAGCAGTGGGACAGGGATTAGTGGCTACACCTTC
CASSGTGISGYTF
>TRBV19|TRBJ2-5|TRBD1|-
TGTGCCAGTACCAAGACAGGGGGAGAGACCCAGTACTTC
CASTKTGGETQYF
>TRBV30|TRBJ1-6|TRBD1|once
TGTGCCTGGAGCGCAGGGGGTCGGTCACCCCTCCACTTT
CAWSAGGRSPLHF
>TRBV2|TRBJ1-1|TRBD1|-
TGTGCCAGCTGCCGGGACAGGGGAATCACTGAAGCTTTCTTT
CASCRDRGITEAFF
>TRBV28|TRBJ1-2|-|-
TGTGCCAGCAGTTTCCGTGACTATGGCTACACCTTC
CASSFRDYGYTF
>TRBV10-3|TRBJ1-3|TRBD1|-
TGTGCCATCAGACAGGGGTCTGGAAACACCATATATTTT
CAIRQGSGNTIYF
>TRBV7-9|TRBJ2-1|TRBD2|few
TGTGCCAGCAGAGCCAACTGGTGGCGGGGGAACAATGAGCAGTTCTTC
CASRANWWRGNNEQFF
>TRBV7-9|TRBJ1-1|TRBD1|once
TGTGCCAGCAGCTTAGGACAGGGTTTTACTGAAGCTTTCTTT
CASSLGQGFTEAFF
>TRBV30|TRBJ1-4|-|-
TGTGCCTGGAGTGCACAGTCCCTAAAACTGTTTTTT
CAWSAQSLKLFF
>TRBV7-3|TRBJ2-3|TRBD2|once
TGTGCCAGCAGCCCTGGACTAGCGGGGGGGGCGCAGTATTTT
CASSPGLAGGAQYF
>TRBV5-1|TRBJ1-2|TRBD1|-
TGCGCCAGCAGCTTGGGGGACAGGAGCTATGGCTACACCTTC
CASSLGDRSYGYTF
>TRBV6-6|TRBJ1-2|-|-
TGTGCCAGCAGTTACGAGGGGGAACCTCATGGCTACACCTTC
CASSYEGEPHGYTF
>TRBV5-4|TRBJ2-3|TRBD2|-
TGTGCCAGCAGCTTCTTGACGGGGGGGGGAGATACGCAGTATTTT
CASSFLTGGGDTQYF
>TRBV6-6|TRBJ2-5|TRBD2|-
TGTGCCAGCAGTTACGCTAGCGGGGGAGCAGAGACCCAGTACTTC
CASSYASGGAETQYF
>TRBV5-8|TRBJ2-5|TRBD1|-
TGTGCCAGCAGCTTAGGACAGGGGGCGACGGTGGAGACCCAGTACTTC
CASSLGQGATVETQYF
>TRBV7-9|TRBJ1-1|TRBD1|-
TGTGCCAGCAGCAGGCGGCAGGGGGAATCTGAAGCTTTCTTT
CASSRRQGESEAFF
>TRBV19|TRBJ1-1|-|-
TGTGCCAGTAGTATAAGGGGCTTGGGGACTGAAGCTTTCTTT
CASSIRGLGTEAFF
>TRBV2|TRBJ1-1|TRBD1|-
TGTGCCAGCAGACGGGACAGGGTGGGAACTTTCTTT
CASRRDRVGTFF
>TRBV4-3|TRBJ1-3|TRBD1|-
TGCGCCAGCAGCCAGGGGACAGGGGGCGGAAACACCATATATTTT
CASSQGTGGGNTIYF
>TRBV28|TRBJ2-5|TRBD1|-
TGTGCCAGCAGTTCCGCCCCCGGGACAGGGACGACCCAGTACTTC
CASSSAPGTGTTQYF
>TRBV19|TRBJ1-5|TRBD1|-
TGTGCCAGTAGCCTCCGGGACAGCCACAATCAGCCCCAGCATTTT
CASSLRDSHNQPQHF
>TRBV7-2|TRBJ2-7|-|once
TGTGCCAGCAGCTTAACGCCGGGAACGTCGTACGAGCAGTACTTC
CASSLTPGTSYEQYF
>TRBV6-1|TRBJ2-1|-|-
TGTGCCAGCAGGAGCGGCGGATCCTACAATGAGCAGTTCTTC
CASRSGGSYNEQFF
>TRBV7-9|TRBJ2-7|-|-
TGTGCCAGCAGCTTGTACGACAGTCCCTACGAGCAGTACTTC
CASSLYDSPYEQYF
>TRBV10-3|TRBJ2-1|TRBD2|once
TGTGCCATCAGTGGAGCGGGGGGCCTTTGGAATGAGCAGTTCTTC
CAISGAGGLWNEQFF
>TRBV6-1|TRBJ2-2|-|-
TGTGCCAGCAGTGCCGGGATAGAGGCCGGGGAGCTGTTTTTT
CASSAGIEAGELFF
>TRBV10-1|TRBJ2-2|-|-
TGCGCCAGCAGTGTACAGCAAAACACCGGGGAGCTGTTTTTT
CASSVQQNTGELFF
>TRBV7-2|TRBJ1-2|-|-
TGTGCCAGCAGCTTATCCAGGGCATATGGCTACACCTTC
CASSLSRAYGYTF
>TRBV27|TRBJ1-2|-|-
TGTGCCAGCATTTTCCCAGGGCTGGTGGGCTACACCTTC
CASIFPGLVGYTF
>TRBV2|TRBJ1-2|TRBD1|-
TGTGCCAGCAGGAAGGAGACAGGGGGCAACTATGGCTACACCTTC
CASRKETGGNYGYTF